What follows describes a single TCR beta chain. The data originate from a study of T cell changes during pregnancy in multiple sclerosis. Only in-frame clones appear in the TCRdb table, and some are missing; sequencing was by immunoSEQ multiplex PCR. The top ten clones hold around 2.5% of a sample with 50,000 to 65,000 clones, over 95% of them seen once. The starting material was CD8+ T cells from peripheral blood mononuclear cells, obtained after pregnancy. This clonotype was obtained from a female donor with multiple sclerosis, enrolled in a pregnancy study.

CDR3 in amino acids: CASSPPSGRDFYEQYF. DNA of the CDR3: TGTGCCAGCAGCCCCCCTTCGGGGAGAGACTTTTACGAGCAGTACTTC. V usage is TRBV7-9 and J usage is TRBJ2-7; the D gene is possibly TRBD2 (5 bases). V shed 5 bases and J shed 4 bases, with 21 bases lying between them. This CDR3 comprises 16 residues. Germline loops: CDR1 SEHNR, CDR2 FQNEAQ (reference sequence).